This is a list of T cell receptor beta chains from one sample in a study of T-cell reconstitution after alpha-beta-depleted transplantation in children. TCRdb analysed the PCR reads with MiXCR anew, one entry per CDR3 protein. This table holds roughly 500,000 distinct CDR3 sequences, 10% to 13% found once. The sequencing here drew on PBMCs, taken before TCRalphabeta/CD19-depleted stem cell transplant. These receptors all stem from a child between 2 and 9 years old with inherited bone marrow failure, due to receive a stem cell transplant. CDR3s include the opening cysteine and the closing phenylalanine or tryptophan. Each record gives: CDR3 length, D gene, V gene, J gene, clone size, CDR3 DNA, CDR3 protein. A D gene is named only where the DNA matches it firmly. Clone size is given for some rows only: seen once, a few or many times, or a class if the clone is expanded.

15	.	TRBV7-6	TRBJ2-2	.	TGTGCCAGCAGCTTAATTCCTAGCAGCACCGGGGAGCTGTTTTTT	CASSLIPSSTGELFF
14	.	TRBV27	TRBJ1-1	many	TGTGCCAGCAGTTCCCCGACGGTGAACACTGAAGCTTTCTTT	CASSSPTVNTEAFF
14	.	TRBV5-1	TRBJ1-1	many	TGCGCCAGCAGCCCCTCTCAATCGAACACTGAAGCTTTCTTT	CASSPSQSNTEAFF
16	TRBD1	TRBV7-9	TRBJ2-7	many	TGTGCCAGCAGCTGGACAGGGGGTGCCTCAACCTACGAGCAGTACTTC	CASSWTGGASTYEQYF
18	TRBD2	TRBV4-1	TRBJ2-7	many	TGCGCCAGCAGCCAAGAGCCGGGGGGACTAGTAGGGCGCTACGAGCAGTACTTC	CASSQEPGGLVGRYEQYF
13	.	TRBV9	TRBJ2-7	many	TGTGCCAGCAGCGTAGACGGGCGGGACGAGCAGTACTTC	CASSVDGRDEQYF
17	.	TRBV4-3	TRBJ2-5	many	TGCGCCAGCAGCCGGATATACCGGGCCCCAGGGGAAGAGACCCAGTACTTC	CASSRIYRAPGEETQYF
14	.	TRBV27	TRBJ1-4	.	TGTGCCAGCAGTTTGGCGGGAAATGATGGAAAACTGTTTTTT	CASSLAGNDGKLFF
14	TRBD2	TRBV7-8	TRBJ2-7	many	TGTGCCAGCAGCCGGACTAGCGGGACCAGCGAGCAGTACTTC	CASSRTSGTSEQYF
17	.	TRBV7-9	TRBJ2-7	many	TGTGCCAGCAGCTTAGGGAGCCAGGGAGACTCGTCCTACGAGCAGTACTTC	CASSLGSQGDSSYEQYF
14	.	TRBV7-4	TRBJ1-5	many	TGTGCCAGCAGCTTACAAGGCCTCCGCCAGCCCCAGCATTTT	CASSLQGLRQPQHF
14	TRBD2	TRBV4-3	TRBJ2-5	many	TGCGCCAGCAGCCAAGTCGGGACTAAAGAGACCCAGTACTTC	CASSQVGTKETQYF
19	.	TRBV18	TRBJ2-3	.	TGTGCCAGCTCACCCGAAATACTACAGGGTTACCTTAGCACAGATACGCAGTATTTT	CASSPEILQGYLSTDTQYF
16	.	TRBV5-5	TRBJ2-7	few	TGTGCCAGCAGCTTGGGTCCGACGGTAATAACGCACGAGCAGTACTTC	CASSLGPTVITHEQYF
11	.	TRBV29-1	TRBJ2-7	once	TGCAGCGTCTCGTTGTTCTACGAGCAGTACTTC	CSVSLFYEQYF
14	.	TRBV10-2	TRBJ2-3	many	TGCGCCAGCAGTGCCTACAGCCCGGGAGATACGCAGTATTTT	CASSAYSPGDTQYF
14	.	TRBV20-1	TRBJ1-5	.	TGCAGTGCTAGAGATCTAGGTCGCAATCAGCCCCAGCATTTT	CSARDLGRNQPQHF
15	.	TRBV7-9	TRBJ1-6	few	TGTGCCAGCAGCTTAGGGGGGATGGGGAATTCACCCCTCCACTTT	CASSLGGMGNSPLHF
13	.	TRBV18	TRBJ2-7	many	TGTGCCAGCTCACCATTCGGAAATTACGAGCAGTACTTC	CASSPFGNYEQYF
15	.	TRBV18	TRBJ2-5	.	TGTGCCAGCTCACCACGTCTGGGCCACCAAGAGACCCAGTACTTC	CASSPRLGHQETQYF
17	.	TRBV29-1	TRBJ2-1	many	TGCAGCGTTGAGCCTAGCGTCCAACAAAGACTCTACAATGAGCAGTTCTTC	CSVEPSVQQRLYNEQFF
14	.	TRBV20-1	TRBJ2-7	.	TGCAGTGCTAGAGATCGGCACTACTCCTACGAGCAGTACTTC	CSARDRHYSYEQYF
16	TRBD2	TRBV20-1	TRBJ2-4	many	TGCAGTGCTAGTGGACTAGCGGGAGAGGTGGGAAACATTCAGTACTTC	CSASGLAGEVGNIQYF
13	.	TRBV12-3/TRBV12-4	TRBJ2-5	many	TGTGCCAGCAGTGGTGACAGGCGGGAGACCCAGTACTTC	CASSGDRRETQYF
16	.	TRBV6-1	TRBJ2-2	few	TGTGCCAGCACATCAATCCCGACGGCGTTCACCGGGGAGCTGTTTTTT	CASTSIPTAFTGELFF
14	.	TRBV7-8	TRBJ2-2	few	TGTGCCAGCAGCTTAGTATCCGGGGGCGGGGAGCTGTTTTTT	CASSLVSGGGELFF
17	TRBD1	TRBV12-3/TRBV12-4	TRBJ2-7	few	TGTGCCAGCAGTTCAACGGCCGGGACAGGCAAAATCTACGAGCAGTACTTC	CASSSTAGTGKIYEQYF
12	TRBD1	TRBV30	TRBJ2-5	.	TGTGCCTGGGGACAGGCTCGAGAGACCCAGTACTTC	CAWGQARETQYF
14	TRBD1	TRBV5-4	TRBJ2-6	few	TGTGCCAGCAGCCTCCAGGGGGTTGTTAACGTCCTGACTTTC	CASSLQGVVNVLTF
11	.	TRBV20-1	TRBJ2-7	many	TGCAGTGCTAGGGTGGGATACGAGCAGTACTTC	CSARVGYEQYF
14	.	TRBV7-8	TRBJ1-6	few	TGTGCCAGCAGCTCGCAAGGGGGGGATTCACCCCTCCACTTT	CASSSQGGDSPLHF
17	TRBD1	TRBV7-9	TRBJ1-1	many	TGTGCCAGCAGCTTATTATACCGACAGGGTCGGAACACTGAAGCTTTCTTT	CASSLLYRQGRNTEAFF
13	.	TRBV19	TRBJ1-1	many	TGTGCCAGTAGTATTTTGGGTTGGACTGAAGCTTTCTTT	CASSILGWTEAFF
14	.	TRBV2	TRBJ2-5	many	TGTGCCAGCAGTGAAGTTAGCGTCGACGCGACCCAGTACTTC	CASSEVSVDATQYF
14	.	TRBV12-3/TRBV12-4	TRBJ1-2	many	TGTGCCACCCCTCGTTTCCCCCCAAACTATGGCTACACCTTC	CATPRFPPNYGYTF
15	TRBD1	TRBV5-1	TRBJ2-3	.	TGCGCCAGCAGCTTGGGCGACCGGGACAGAGGTACGCAGTATTTT	CASSLGDRDRGTQYF
14	TRBD1	TRBV12-3/TRBV12-4	TRBJ2-7	many	TGTGCCAGCAGTCATAACAGGGGGCGCTTCGAGCAGTACTTC	CASSHNRGRFEQYF
14	.	TRBV20-1	TRBJ2-1	many	TGCAGTGCTGGACGATCCGGGACGGCTAATGAGCAGTTCTTC	CSAGRSGTANEQFF
15	TRBD2	TRBV7-9	TRBJ2-1	many	TGTGCCAGCAGCACGGCCGGGACTATGGACAATGAGCAGTTCTTC	CASSTAGTMDNEQFF
18	.	TRBV3-1	TRBJ2-2	many	TGTGCCAGCAGCCAACAAGGGGCACTCCGTGACTTCACCGGGGAGCTGTTTTTT	CASSQQGALRDFTGELFF
14	.	TRBV12-3/TRBV12-4	TRBJ1-2	many	TGTGCCAGCAGTTTAGCGTCGGGCGCTTACGGTTACACCTTC	CASSLASGAYGYTF
15	.	TRBV7-9	TRBJ2-1	many	TGTGCCAGCAGCATGGGGCCGATCTCCTACAATGAGCAGTTCTTC	CASSMGPISYNEQFF
16	.	TRBV20-1	TRBJ2-5	few	TGCAGTGCTAGAGATATTCGGAGGCGGCCCCAAGAGACCCAGTACTTC	CSARDIRRRPQETQYF
15	TRBD1	TRBV11-2	TRBJ1-6	many	TGTGCCAGCAGCTTAACGACAGGGTATAATTCACCCCTCCACTTT	CASSLTTGYNSPLHF
17	TRBD2	TRBV7-9	TRBJ2-1	many	TGTGCCAGCAGCGAATCTAGCGGGAGGGCCGGTTACAATGAGCAGTTCTTC	CASSESSGRAGYNEQFF
14	.	TRBV27	TRBJ1-6	.	TGTGCCAGCAGCCAGGGCCAGGGTAGTTCACCCCTCCACTTT	CASSQGQGSSPLHF
17	.	TRBV4-3	TRBJ2-1	.	TGCGCCAGCAGCCAAGATAGCGCTAGCGCCTACTACAATGAGCAGTTCTTC	CASSQDSASAYYNEQFF
10	.	TRBV5-8	TRBJ2-7	once	TGTGCCAGCAGCTTCAGCAAGCAGTACTTC	CASSFSKQYF
15	.	TRBV12-3/TRBV12-4	TRBJ1-1	few	TGTGCCAGCAGTCTATCCGGCTGGGGTCGGACTGAAGCTTTCTTT	CASSLSGWGRTEAFF
14	.	TRBV20-1	TRBJ1-5	many	TGCAGTGCTAGAGAATGGGGAAGCAATCAGCCCCAGCATTTT	CSAREWGSNQPQHF